What follows is one T cell receptor (beta chain) and its context. These data originate in a study of cytomegalovirus exposure and HLA in healthy donors. This PCR relied on a set of 60 Vbeta primers and 13 Jbeta primers. Only in-frame clones appear in the TCRdb table, and some are missing; sequencing was by immunoSEQ multiplex PCR. The sample has around 99,000 clones; around 78% are singletons. Sequenced material: PBMCs. The clonotype originates from a man aged 30 to 45 in good health and CMV-seronegative.

The CDR3 reads CASSLFGQGVNSPLHF. The CDR3 DNA reads as TGCGCCAGCAGCTTGTTCGGACAGGGGGTAAATTCACCCCTCCACTTT. This rearrangement joins TRBV5-1 to TRBJ1-6; 10 nucleotides align to TRBD1. The germline V gene has CDR1 SGHRS and CDR2 YFSETQ. The CDR3 consists of 16 residues. V lost 1 base to trimming and J lost 7 bases; unmatched junction nucleotides: 5.